Shown below are 21 T cell receptor beta chains from a single sample sequenced in a study of identifying expanded T cells in peripheral blood. Measured with immunoSEQ multiplex PCR; TCRdb has only the in-frame clones, and not every one. The sample consists of about 100,000 clones, almost 90% of them appearing once. Specimen: blood. These receptors were collected from a person aged 18-70 years in good health.

The J gene is TRBJ2-1, the V gene TRBV19; D is possibly TRBD1 (6 bases). V shed 6 bases and J shed 5 bases, with 17 bases lying between them. The CDR3 spans 15 residues. Germline CDR1 LNHDA, CDR2 SQIVND (reference sequence). CDR3 coding DNA: TGTGCCAGTAGCCCCCAGGGGATCGGGCACAATGAGCAGTTCTTC. It translates to CASSPQGIGHNEQFF.

V gene TRBV5-4 combines with J gene TRBJ2-5; 9 bases are a match to TRBD1. Trimming removed 5 bases from V and 4 bases from J; junction bases left unmatched: 15. The CDR3 loop spans 17 amino acids. Germline V gene sequence: CDR1 SGHNT, CDR2 YYREEE (reference sequence). The DNA for the CDR3 is TGTGCCAGCAGAGACGCTTCGGGACAGGGAGGGGTAGAGACCCAGTACTTC. Protein sequence: CASRDASGQGGVETQYF.

The chain recombines TRBV10-3 with TRBJ2-1; 11 positions match TRBD2. Germline-derived CDR1 and CDR2 are ENHRY and SYGVKD. The CDR3 is made up of 19 amino acids. Losses at the gene ends were 6 bases for V and 0 bases for J; bases not matched to a gene: 13. The CDR3 DNA reads TGTGCCATCAGCCCCTTCCCGCCTAGCGGGAGGATCTCCTACAATGAGCAGTTCTTC. It specifies CAISPFPPSGRISYNEQFF.

Only a few counts were recorded for this clone. V gene TRBV7-2 combines with J gene TRBJ1-1; D uncertain. Trimming took 1 base from V and 4 from J, leaving 7 bases between them. Germline V CDR1 and CDR2: SGHTA, FQGNSA. The CDR3 is made up of 13 amino acids. CDR3 sequence: CASSLEGGTEAFF. CDR3 nucleotide sequence: TGTGCCAGCAGCTTAGAAGGCGGCACTGAAGCTTTCTTT.

The chain joins TRBV6-5 to TRBJ2-7; TRBD1 aligns across 7 bases. The ends lost 8 bases at V and 6 bases at J; junction bases unmatched: 4. The germline V gene encodes CDR1 MNHEY and CDR2 SVGAGI. This CDR3 has 11 residues. The chain's CDR3 is CASGDRVEQYF. CDR3 DNA: TGTGCCAGCGGAGACAGGGTCGAGCAGTACTTC.

This clone was seen only a few times. The gene calls are TRBV6-1 and TRBJ2-2; 8 bases align to TRBD1. Germline loops: CDR1 MNHNS, CDR2 SASEGT. J gave up 7 bases and V 8 bases, and 12 bases lay outside the gene matches. The CDR3 is 15 residues long. CDR3 protein: CASQRAGGSGGELFF. CDR3 bases: TGTGCCAGCCAAAGAGCAGGGGGCTCGGGCGGGGAGCTGTTTTTT.

The V gene is TRBV4-2, the J gene TRBJ2-1, with 8 nucleotides matching TRBD1. Germline trimming cut 2 bases from V and 6 bases from J; bases unmatched to any gene: 6. This CDR3 spans 15 amino acids. Germline loops: CDR1 LGHNA, CDR2 YNFKEQ. Written as DNA, the CDR3 is TGTGCCAGCAGCCAAACAGGGGGTACTTTCAATGAGCAGTTCTTC. It is translated as CASSQTGGTFNEQFF.

The CDR3 region has the DNA TGTGCCACCCGTGGGTACTGGGTCCAAGAGACCCAGTACTTC. It encodes CATRGYWVQETQYF. V usage is TRBV5-6 and J usage is TRBJ2-5; D gene ambiguous. There are 14 residues in the CDR3. V was trimmed by 9 bases and J by 1 base, leaving 16 bases between them. In germline, CDR1 is SGHDT, CDR2 YYEEEE.

This rearrangement joins TRBV6-4 to TRBJ2-5, with D maybe TRBD1 (5 bases). Germline V lookup: CDR1 MRHNA, CDR2 SNTAGT. Trimming took off 7 bases at V and 7 bases at J, with 19 bases between the two ends. The length of the CDR3 is 14 residues. As DNA, the CDR3 is TGTGCCAGCACCAGGACAACTGGGAACGCGACCCAGTACTTC. Protein product: CASTRTTGNATQYF.

This clone was observed once. The chain couples TRBV2 to TRBJ2-1, with D perhaps matching TRBD1 (5 bases). This CDR3 is 14 amino acids long. The germline gives CDR1 SNHLY, CDR2 FYNNEI. V shed 4 bases and J shed 9 bases, with 16 bases lying between them. The CDR3 spells CASSGVVGVGEQFF. CDR3 nucleotides: TGTGCCAGCAGTGGAGTCGTAGGGGTAGGTGAGCAGTTCTTC.

The chain has TRBV4-1 and TRBJ2-3; 9 bases match TRBD1. The CDR3 has 17 amino acids. The V gene's germline CDR1 is MGHRA and CDR2 YSYEKL. V shed 3 bases and J 0 bases; nucleotides not matched to a gene: 7. This CDR3 reads CASSHIGQGLSTDTQYF. The CDR3 DNA sequence: TGCGCCAGCAGCCATATCGGACAGGGGCTGAGCACAGATACGCAGTATTTT.

The chain has TRBV7-9 and TRBJ1-2, with D hard to call. Between the trimmed V and J ends, which lost 4 bases and 7 bases, there was a span of 13 bases. The germline V gene has CDR1 SEHNR and CDR2 FQNEAQ (reference sequence). CDR3 size: 13 residues. CDR3 protein: CASSSPGTGGYTF. The CDR3 nucleotides read TGTGCCAGCAGCTCGCCAGGAACGGGTGGCTACACCTTC.

The rearrangement uses TRBV4-1 and TRBJ2-6; D not certain. V lost 2 bases, J lost 0 bases, and 8 bases lay in between. The germline CDR1 and CDR2 sequences are MGHRA and YSYEKL. This CDR3 contains 16 residues. The CDR3 coding sequence is TGCGCCAGCAGCCAAAGGCCGACCTCTGGGGCCAACGTCCTGACTTTC. Translating gives CASSQRPTSGANVLTF.

The chain couples TRBV6-4 to TRBJ2-6; maybe TRBD2 (5 bases). The germline V gene encodes CDR1 MRHNA and CDR2 SNTAGT. This CDR3 contains 15 residues. V dropped 5 bases and J dropped 2 bases, with 10 bases sitting between them. The CDR3 bases are TGTGCCAGCAGTTCGACTAATACTGGGGCCAACGTCCTGACTTTC. Amino acid sequence: CASSSTNTGANVLTF.

V gene TRBV11-2 combines with J gene TRBJ2-7; D gene uncertain. With 1 base removed from V and 0 bases from J, the gap between germline ends came to 7 bases. This CDR3 has 14 amino acids. The germline V gene encodes CDR1 SGHAT and CDR2 FQNNGV. As DNA, the CDR3 is TGTGCCAGCAGCTTAGTGTCAGGCTCCTACGAGCAGTACTTC. This sequence encodes CASSLVSGSYEQYF. Drawing the rest from reference TRBV11-2 and TRBJ2-7, the complete variable domain is EAGVAQSPRYKIIEKRQSVAFWCNPISGHATLYWYQQILGQGPKLLIQFQNNGVVDDSQLPKDRFSAERLKGVDSTLKIQPAKLEDSAVYLCASSLVSGSYEQYFGPGTRLTVT.

CDR3 residues: CASSSTADPGNTIYF. DNA for the CDR3: TGTGCCAGCAGTTCGACAGCGGACCCTGGAAACACCATATATTTT. The gene calls are TRBV6-5 and TRBJ1-3, with a tentative D call TRBD1 (5 bases). With 4 bases removed from V and 2 bases from J, the gap between germline ends came to 12 bases. This CDR3 has 15 amino acids. The germline V gene has CDR1 MNHEY and CDR2 SVGAGI.

The gene calls are TRBV7-9 and TRBJ2-7; D is possibly TRBD2 (5 bases). The V and J ends lost 5 bases and 3 bases respectively, with 5 bases between them. The CDR3 spans 11 residues. Germline CDR1 is SEHNR and CDR2 is FQNEAQ (reference sequence). CDR3 protein: CASSRDYEQYF. CDR3 bases: TGTGCCAGCAGCCGGGACTACGAGCAGTACTTC.

This chain links TRBV5-1 with TRBJ2-1; 9 nucleotides line up with TRBD1. The CDR3 contains 17 residues. CDR1 and CDR2 from the germline V gene are SGHRS and YFSETQ. The V and J ends lost 0 bases and 7 bases, in that order; junction bases with no gene match: 11. CDR3 loop: CASSLARGTGTGNEQFF. In DNA, the CDR3 is TGCGCCAGCAGCTTGGCCCGAGGGACAGGGACAGGAAATGAGCAGTTCTTC.

The chain uses TRBV7-2 and TRBJ1-2; D is perhaps TRBD1 (5 bases). Trimming pared 4 bases from V and 6 bases from J, leaving 15 bases between. The CDR3 length is 14 residues. Germline V gene sequence: CDR1 SGHTA, CDR2 FQGNSA. The CDR3 coding sequence is TGTGCCAGCAGCTCCCGGACGGGAGGGGATGGCTACACCTTC. Translating it yields CASSSRTGGDGYTF.

This rearrangement joins TRBV5-1 to TRBJ2-7; D uncertain. Trimming cost V 0 bases and J 0 bases, with 7 bases left between them. This CDR3 is 14 amino acids long. CDR1 and CDR2 (germline): SGHRS, YFSETQ. The CDR3 reads CASSLEAVSYEQYF. The CDR3 DNA is TGCGCCAGCAGCTTGGAGGCCGTCTCCTACGAGCAGTACTTC.

The V gene is TRBV7-2, the J gene TRBJ2-7; D is unresolved. The CDR3 sequence is 13 residues long. The germline CDR1 and CDR2 sequences are SGHTA and FQGNSA. With 5 bases removed from V and 4 bases from J, the gap between germline ends came to 12 bases. The CDR3 DNA reads TGTGCCAGCAGCATTAGTGGGTTTTACGAGCAGTACTTC. Translated, it gives CASSISGFYEQYF.